This T cell receptor (beta chain) was sequenced for a study of cytomegalovirus exposure and HLA in healthy donors. V lost 3 bases to trimming and J lost 8 bases, with 7 bases between them. Germline V gene data show CDR1 as SGHTA and CDR2 as FQGTGA. The CDR3 consists of 12 residues. Researchers ran the PCR with 60 Vbeta and 13 Jbeta primers. This table comes from immunoSEQ multiplex PCR, and its TCRdb copy is limited to in-frame clones, with some not included. The sample contains fewer than 250,000 clones, under 85% of which appear only once. The chain joins TRBV7-3 to TRBJ2-2, with D possibly being TRBD1 (5 bases). What was sequenced was PBMCs. This TCR derives from a young woman in good health and CMV-seronegative. The CDR3 nucleotides are TGTGCCAGCAGCTTTCAGGGAGGGGAGCTGTTTTTT. It specifies CASSFQGGELFF.